Listed here are 16 T cell receptor beta chains from one sample, sequenced in a study of control samples from healthy donors and cancer patients. Sequencing was performed with immunoSEQ multiplex PCR; in TCRdb, only in-frame clones are kept and a portion is missing. Among 150,000 to 200,000 clones listed, approximately 92% were seen once. The specimen was blood. Source of these receptors: a young man in good health.

Here the CDR3 DNA reads TGTGCCAGCAGCCCCGAGGTAGGGGCGCGATACGAGCAGTACTTC. It codes for CASSPEVGARYEQYF. The chain is built from TRBV7-2 and TRBJ2-7; D is perhaps TRBD1 (5 bases). In germline, CDR1 is SGHTA, CDR2 FQGNSA. There are 15 residues in the CDR3. Deletions cut 5 bases from V and 4 bases from J, with 18 bases between.

The chain carries TRBV19 and TRBJ1-1; D might be TRBD1 (6 bases). Trimming took off 7 bases at V and 0 bases at J, with 18 bases between the two ends. Germline-derived CDR1 and CDR2 are LNHDA and SQIVND (reference sequence). This CDR3 spans 16 amino acids. CDR3: CASKRGDTVMNTEAFF. As DNA, the CDR3 is TGTGCCAGTAAAAGAGGGGACACCGTCATGAACACTGAAGCTTTCTTT.

The chain links TRBV4-2 to TRBJ1-2; 12 bases map to TRBD1. The trim removed 4 bases at V and 6 bases at J, leaving 6 bases unmatched. The CDR3 runs 15 residues. Looked up from germline, CDR1 is LGHNA and CDR2 is YNFKEQ. In DNA, the CDR3 is TGTGCCAGCAGCCCTGGGACAGGGGGCGCGGATGGCTACACCTTC. Its translation: CASSPGTGGADGYTF.

The chain combines TRBV27 with TRBJ1-2, with 9 bases aligning to TRBD1. There are 15 residues in the CDR3. CDR1 MNHEY and CDR2 SMNVEV come from the germline V gene (reference sequence). Trimming took 6 bases from V and 8 from J; bases not matched to a gene: 13. DNA of the CDR3: TGTGCCAGCAGCGCAGGGACAGGGTTAGTAGGAGGCTACACCTTC. It is translated as CASSAGTGLVGGYTF.

This clone was picked up one time. V usage is TRBV7-2 and J usage is TRBJ2-1, with a possible D match to TRBD1 (5 bases). Between the trimmed V and J ends, which lost 0 bases and 9 bases, there was a span of 9 bases. This CDR3 has 13 residues. Germline CDR1 and CDR2: SGHTA and FQGNSA. The CDR3 DNA reads TGTGCCAGCAGCTTAGCTTTAGGGGCTGAGCAGTTCTTC. Protein sequence: CASSLALGAEQFF.

The chain carries TRBV11-2 and TRBJ2-5; D ambiguous. V was clipped by 0 bases and J by 5 bases, with 10 bases between them. Germline V gene lookup returns CDR1 SGHAT and CDR2 FQNNGV. This CDR3 contains 14 residues. The CDR3 reads CASSLDRQRETQYF. CDR3 sequence (DNA): TGTGCCAGCAGCTTAGATCGACAAAGGGAGACCCAGTACTTC.

The V call is TRBV7-2, the J call TRBJ2-7, with D unresolved. From germline, CDR1 is SGHTA and CDR2 FQGNSA. Trimming removed 4 bases from V and 7 bases from J, with 11 bases in between. This CDR3 contains 12 residues. Here the CDR3 reads CASSWMGAEQYF. The CDR3 DNA reads TGTGCCAGCAGCTGGATGGGCGCTGAGCAGTACTTC.

The chain has TRBV11-2 and TRBJ2-1, with 9 nucleotides matching TRBD2. V was clipped by 5 bases and J by 7 bases; unmatched bases: 6. The CDR3 is 14 amino acids. The germline V gene encodes CDR1 SGHAT and CDR2 FQNNGV. For the CDR3, the DNA is TGTGCCAGCAGCAAACTTAGCGGGAGTAATGAGCAGTTCTTC. Protein product: CASSKLSGSNEQFF.

This clone has just one count. This chain uses TRBV7-9 with TRBJ1-6, with 11 nucleotides matching TRBD1. Per the germline V gene, CDR1 is SEHNR and CDR2 is FQNEAQ (reference sequence). The CDR3 length is 16 residues. V shed 2 bases and J 9 bases; nucleotides not matched to a gene: 6. The CDR3 spells CASSLPRGQGGSPLHF. CDR3 in DNA: TGTGCCAGCAGCTTACCTCGGGGACAGGGGGGTTCACCCCTCCACTTT.

The chain is built from TRBV19 and TRBJ2-3, with no clear D. CDR3 length: 13 amino acids. V was shortened by 3 bases and J by 3 bases, with 7 bases between the two germline ends. CDR1 and CDR2 from the germline V gene are LNHDA and SQIVND (reference sequence). The CDR3 sequence: CASSMGITDTQYF. As DNA, the CDR3 is TGTGCCAGTAGTATGGGAATTACAGATACGCAGTATTTT.

The chain is built from TRBV5-1 and TRBJ2-5, with 8 bases lining up with TRBD2. CDR1 and CDR2 from the germline V gene are SGHRS and YFSETQ. The CDR3 sequence is 15 residues long. Germline trimming cut 4 bases from V and 5 bases from J; bases unmatched to any gene: 10. Written as DNA, the CDR3 is TGCGCCAGCAGCCCCGGGTTAGCGGGATGGGAGACCCAGTACTTC. Amino acid sequence: CASSPGLAGWETQYF.

This clone was counted once. The chain carries TRBV6-6 and TRBJ1-6, with 8 bases that match TRBD1. The CDR3 is made up of 14 amino acids. J gave up 9 bases and V 6 bases, and 7 bases lay outside the gene matches. From germline, CDR1 is MNHNY and CDR2 SVGAGI (reference sequence). As DNA, the CDR3 is TGTGCCAGCAGGACCGGGACAGGATCTTCACCCCTCCACTTT. Amino acid sequence: CASRTGTGSSPLHF.

A word on this clone: Additional DNA sequences in this sample encode the identical CDR3. This chain joins TRBV5-1 and TRBJ1-2, with a tentative D call TRBD1 (5 bases). The germline V gene encodes CDR1 SGHRS and CDR2 YFSETQ. V was pared by 0 bases and J by 6 bases, with 6 bases between. The CDR3 runs 12 residues. CDR3 DNA: TGCGCCAGCAGCTTGGCGGGGGATGGCTACACCTTC. This sequence encodes CASSLAGDGYTF.

The chain carries TRBV7-8 and TRBJ1-1; weak D call: TRBD1 (5 bases). V was clipped by 5 bases and J by 0 bases, with 13 bases between them. This CDR3 region has 15 residues. CDR1 and CDR2 from the germline V gene are SGHVS and FQNEAQ. CDR3 residues: CASSPSGGMNTEAFF. CDR3 nucleotides: TGTGCCAGCAGCCCCTCGGGGGGAATGAACACTGAAGCTTTCTTT.

This clone came up a few times. The gene calls are TRBV28 and TRBJ1-1; no firm D call. Germline V gene data show CDR1 as MDHEN and CDR2 as SYDVKM. This CDR3 is built from 14 residues. Deletions cut 5 bases from V and 4 bases from J, with 14 bases between. DNA of the CDR3: TGTGCCAGCAGTCCTTCAGGAATGGGCACTGAAGCTTTCTTT. Its protein is CASSPSGMGTEAFF.

J is TRBJ2-4 and V is TRBV28; 8 nucleotides agree with TRBD1. CDR1 is MDHEN and CDR2 is SYDVKM in the germline V gene. There are 16 residues in the CDR3. The V segment lost 6 bases and the J segment 4 bases; nucleotides outside the gene matches: 11. The CDR3 coding sequence is TGTGCCAGCAGGCCTCGACAGGGGTCGGCGAAAAACATTCAGTACTTC. Protein sequence: CASRPRQGSAKNIQYF.